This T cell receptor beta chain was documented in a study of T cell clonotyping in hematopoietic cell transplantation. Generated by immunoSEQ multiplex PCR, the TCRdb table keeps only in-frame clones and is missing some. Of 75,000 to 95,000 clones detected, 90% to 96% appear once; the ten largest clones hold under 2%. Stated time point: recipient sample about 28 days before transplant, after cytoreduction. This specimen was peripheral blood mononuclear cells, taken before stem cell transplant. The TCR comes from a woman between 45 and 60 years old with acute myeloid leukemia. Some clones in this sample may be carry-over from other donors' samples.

CDR3 bases: TGTGCCAGCAGCGGAGGGGTCCAAGAGACCCAGTACTTC. Translation gives CASSGGVQETQYF. V and J are TRBV28 and TRBJ2-5; D is perhaps TRBD2 (6 bases). The CDR3 runs 13 residues. Trimming removed 6 bases from V and 1 base from J, with 9 bases in between. Germline CDR1 is MDHEN and CDR2 is SYDVKM. The entire variable domain, with the rest obtained from reference TRBV28 and TRBJ2-5, is as follows: DVKVTQSSRYLVKRTGEKVFLECVQDMDHENMFWYRQDPGLGLRLIYFSYDVKMKEKGDIPEGYSVSREKKERFSLILESASTNQTSMYLCASSGGVQETQYFGPGTRLLVL.